The clone carrying this TCR beta chain was counted a few times. Antigen unknown. These data belong to a study of CD4+ T cells in melanoma. Clones were sequenced by immunoSEQ multiplex PCR, and TCRdb holds only the in-frame ones, with some missing. The table lists just under 10,000 clones, around 69% of them singletons. CDR3 length equals 12 residues. Germline V gene data show CDR1 as SEHNR and CDR2 as FQNEAQ (reference sequence). V lost 5 bases to trimming and J lost 6 bases, with 5 bases between them. Broader study findings: CD8+ T cell, macrophage and B cell function reportedly correlated with neoantigen-specific CD4+ T cells. Neoantigen-specific CD4+ T cells in melanoma reportedly had diverse differentiation states.

The specimen sequenced was tumor tissue. V and J are TRBV7-9 and TRBJ1-6; D is ambiguous. The source of this sequence is a human donor with melanoma. The CDR3 protein is CASSQFNSPLHF. The CDR3 region has the DNA TGTGCCAGCAGCCAATTTAATTCACCCCTCCACTTT.